Reported below is one T cell receptor (beta chain). This specimen belongs to a study of blood T cell repertoires in COVID-19. Libraries were prepared by immunoSEQ multiplex PCR; TCRdb keeps only in-frame clonotypes and omits some of them. This sample yields roughly 240,000 clones, of which about 89% are seen a single time; about 1.7% belongs to the top ten. The CDR3 extends over 13 amino acids. Trimming removed 5 bases at V and 5 bases at J, with 12 bases between. Looked up from germline, CDR1 is MNHEY and CDR2 is SMNVEV (reference sequence). The chain carries TRBV27 and TRBJ2-5, with D possibly TRBD1 on 6 matching bases. Sample: peripheral blood. The TCR originated in a woman aged 55-70 years who had recovered from COVID-19. The CDR3 loop reads CASSPTGRETQYF. The CDR3 nucleotides are TGTGCCAGCAGTCCGACAGGAAGGGAGACCCAGTACTTC.